The T cell receptor beta chain described here comes from a study of regulatory T cells in long-lasting Graves disease. This clonotype was seen a handful of times. The V gene end was trimmed by 6 bases and the J gene end by 5 bases; junction bases not matched to a gene: 11. Per the germline V gene, CDR1 is SEHNR and CDR2 is FQNEAQ (reference sequence). CDR3 size: 16 residues. Time point defined: newly diagnosed GD, antithyroid drugs for less than 3 months. Extracted RNA from PBMCs served as the source of the TCR library. Relying on iRepertoire HTBI primers and Arm-PCR of CDR3 regions, the team built TCR beta libraries. Each CDR3 protein is one row after TCRdb ran MiXCR on the multiplex PCR reads. The repertoire holds over 350,000 distinct CDR3 sequences, with 14% to 15% as singletons. A further study also used this sample, focusing on T cells in Graves' hyperthyroidism and ophthalmopathy. Per that paper: Ophthalmopathy was separated from stable hyperthyroidism by a 13 V-J model.

Material: peripheral blood mononuclear cells (PBMCs), obtained at new diagnosis, from a patient treated with antithyroid drugs. The rearrangement uses TRBV7-9 and TRBJ2-2; TRBD1 agrees at 8 bases. The TCR comes from a woman aged 35 to 49 with Graves disease. CDR3 sequence: CASRFQGQGNTGELFF. The CDR3 DNA reads TGTGCCAGCAGGTTTCAAGGACAGGGCAATACCGGGGAGCTGTTTTTT.